Each of the 10 T cell receptor beta chains below was sequenced from the same sample in a study of OX40 agonist ivuxolimab in advanced cancers. The method was immunoSEQ multiplex PCR; TCRdb's version includes in-frame clones alone and lacks a portion of them. The sample has 60,000 or so clones; around 84% are singletons. Sequenced material: CD4+ or CD8+ T cells sorted from blood, taken in a trial of the OX40 agonist ivuxolimab. All receptors derive from an adult with an advanced solid tumor such as melanoma, head and neck, liver or kidney cancer.

V is TRBV4-1 and J is TRBJ1-2; 8 positions agree with TRBD1. With V trimmed by 3 bases and J by 3 bases, 6 bases remained unmatched. This CDR3 region has 15 residues. Germline V lookup: CDR1 MGHRA, CDR2 YSYEKL. DNA of the CDR3: TGCGCCAGCAGCCAGCACAGGGGGAAGGACTATGGCTACACCTTC. Translated: CASSQHRGKDYGYTF.

V is TRBV7-6 and J is TRBJ1-3; D unclear. Trimming stripped 5 bases from V and 2 bases from J, with 19 bases between. Germline V gene data show CDR1 as SGHVS and CDR2 as FNYEAQ. The CDR3 is 17 residues long. The CDR3 nucleotides are TGTGCCAGCAGCAAGACGACGGCGGATAACACTGGAAACACCATATATTTT. Protein sequence: CASSKTTADNTGNTIYF.

CDR3 residues: CASSRTGGLYEQYF. In nucleotides, the CDR3 is TGTGCCAGCAGTCGGACAGGGGGCTTGTACGAGCAGTACTTC. This chain connects TRBV11-2 to TRBJ2-7, with 11 nucleotides matching TRBD1. CDR1 and CDR2 (germline): SGHAT, FQNNGV. The CDR3 sequence is 14 residues long. V lost 6 bases, J lost 4 bases, and 5 bases stayed unmatched.

The chain recombines TRBV19 with TRBJ2-5; 12 nucleotides match TRBD2. This CDR3 has 17 residues. V lost 4 bases, J lost 1 base, and 7 bases stayed unmatched. Germline loops: CDR1 LNHDA, CDR2 SQIVND (reference sequence). DNA of the CDR3: TGTGCCAGTAGTAGACCGGGACTAGCGGGCCTCCAAGAGACCCAGTACTTC. Residues: CASSRPGLAGLQETQYF.

This clone came up once. The V gene is TRBV19, the J gene TRBJ1-4; 10 positions agree with TRBD1. V was clipped by 10 bases and J by 0 bases; unmatched bases: 8. This CDR3 contains 16 residues. The germline gives CDR1 LNHDA, CDR2 SQIVND (reference sequence). The CDR3 DNA reads TGTGCCACCCGGGACAGGGGTTTTGCAACTAATGAAAAACTGTTTTTT. Translated, it gives CATRDRGFATNEKLFF.

The CDR3 DNA reads as TGTGCCAGCAGCACAAATAGCGGACAGCAGTTCTTC. It is translated as CASSTNSGQQFF. V is TRBV28 and J is TRBJ2-1; D perhaps matches TRBD2 (6 bases). The V end was cut by 6 bases, the J end by 11 bases, with 14 bases between. This CDR3 comprises 12 residues. Per germline, CDR1 MDHEN and CDR2 SYDVKM.

The chain recombines TRBV19 with TRBJ1-2; D is perhaps TRBD1 (5 bases). The ends were cut back, 7 bases at V and 5 bases at J, with 17 bases in the middle. The CDR3 has 14 residues. Germline CDR1 reads LNHDA; CDR2 reads SQIVND (reference sequence). CDR3 DNA: TGTGCCAGTACCCTCGGGGGTCCGAATTATGGCTACACCTTC. Amino acid sequence: CASTLGGPNYGYTF.

J is TRBJ2-5 and V is TRBV5-1; D not certain. Trimming took off 5 bases at V and 5 bases at J, with 19 bases between the two ends. This CDR3 comprises 15 residues. Germline CDR1 reads SGHRS; CDR2 reads YFSETQ. In DNA, the CDR3 is TGCGCCAGCAGGGCGACCCTGGATGGTCCGGAGACCCAGTACTTC. Amino acids: CASRATLDGPETQYF.

The chain joins TRBV28 to TRBJ2-1, with TRBD2 matching over 9 bases. The J segment lost 4 bases and the V segment lost 5 bases, leaving 12 bases of the junction unmatched. The CDR3 runs 17 residues. Germline CDR1 and CDR2: MDHEN and SYDVKM. The CDR3 region is CASSQLVRLAVYNEQFF. CDR3 coding DNA: TGTGCCAGCAGTCAGTTGGTAAGACTAGCGGTATACAATGAGCAGTTCTTC.

The chain employs TRBV9 and TRBJ2-1; TRBD1 might be the D (5 bases). The CDR3 has 17 residues. The germline V gene encodes CDR1 SGDLS and CDR2 YYNGEE. The germline V and J ends were trimmed by 3 bases and 6 bases, with 22 bases remaining between them. The CDR3, as DNA: TGTGCCAGCAGCGGTAGGGGTGAGACAGTGGTGTTCAATGAGCAGTTCTTC. Its protein product is CASSGRGETVVFNEQFF.